A single sample gave rise to the 23 T cell receptor beta chains below, sequenced in a study of monozygotic twins with inflammatory bowel disease. From the 5' RACE reads, TCRdb lists one entry per CDR3 protein and no DNA. The sample table includes around 100,000 distinct CDR3 sequences. Material: blood. These receptors all come from a human donor with ulcerative colitis or Crohn's disease, or a healthy co-twin of an affected twin (not recorded which).

The CDR3 loop reads CASTEPGQGTQYF. The V and J genes are TRBV7-9 and TRBJ2-5; TCRdb lists TRBD1, though no DNA is available to test this call. The length of the CDR3 is 13 residues. Per the germline V gene, CDR1 is SEHNR and CDR2 is FQNEAQ (reference sequence).

This chain joins TRBV20-1 and TRBJ2-1; with no DNA, the TCRdb D assignment of TRBD1 cannot be verified. Germline-derived CDR1 and CDR2 are DFQATT and SNEGSKA (reference sequence). The CDR3 runs 15 residues. The CDR3 loop is CSARALTGDYNEQFF.

The V and J genes are TRBV20-1 and TRBJ2-7; TCRdb designates TRBD1, a call that cannot be tested without DNA. CDR1 is DFQATT, CDR2 SNEGSKA, per germline (reference sequence). This CDR3 comprises 14 residues. CDR3 protein: CSASGFRGNYEQYF.

V is TRBV6-2 or TRBV6-3 and J is TRBJ1-5. The germline V gene encodes CDR1 MNHEY and CDR2 SVGEGT. This CDR3 spans 12 amino acids. The CDR3 sequence is CASSHRRQPQHF.

The CDR3 loop is CASSQELPSGTANYGYTF. The chain combines TRBV4-3 with TRBJ1-2; checking the TCRdb D call of TRBD1 is not possible without DNA. The CDR3 is made up of 18 amino acids. Germline V gene lookup returns CDR1 LGHNA and CDR2 YSLEER.

V gene TRBV28 combines with J gene TRBJ2-6. The germline V gene encodes CDR1 MDHEN and CDR2 SYDVKM. CDR3 size: 14 residues. Here the CDR3 reads CASSIMAGANVLTF.

V is TRBV19 and J is TRBJ2-6. CDR1 and CDR2 (germline): LNHDA, SQIVND (reference sequence). The CDR3 loop spans 15 amino acids. This chain's CDR3 is CASSPQGSGANVLTF.

The V call is TRBV7-6, the J call TRBJ1-1. There are 14 residues in the CDR3. The germline CDR1 and CDR2 sequences are SGHVS and FNYEAQ. This CDR3 reads CASSPTQTNTEAFF.

The chain joins TRBV5-1 to TRBJ2-7; the D call from TCRdb, TRBD2, cannot be confirmed without DNA. This CDR3 is 17 amino acids long. Germline-derived CDR1 and CDR2 are SGHRS and YFSETQ. This CDR3 is CASSLGNTGPSSYEQYF.

V and J are TRBV30 and TRBJ1-2. Germline-derived CDR1 and CDR2 are GTSNPN and SVGIG (reference sequence). The CDR3 covers 11 residues. CDR3 sequence: CAWSLNYGYTF.

This chain joins TRBV6-5 and TRBJ2-7; TCRdb's D call, TRBD1, is unchecked because there is no DNA. The CDR3 runs to 13 residues. Germline CDR1 reads MNHEY; CDR2 reads SVGAGI. CDR3 sequence reads: CASRDRGPSEQYF.

The chain is built from TRBV6-1 and TRBJ2-5; lacking DNA, the TRBD2 call made by TCRdb goes unchecked. The CDR3 is 16 amino acids. The germline CDR1 and CDR2 sequences are MNHNS and SASEGT. This CDR3 is CASSRYSGRAEETQYF.

The gene calls are TRBV5-1 and TRBJ2-7; TCRdb proposes TRBD1, but this gene call is untestable without DNA. The germline CDR1 and CDR2 sequences are SGHRS and YFSETQ. The CDR3 is 14 residues long. CDR3 amino acids: CASSLAGGFNEQYF.

This chain joins TRBV19 and TRBJ1-2; no DNA is available, so the TRBD1 call from TCRdb remains unchecked. CDR3 length: 14 residues. From germline, CDR1 is LNHDA and CDR2 SQIVND (reference sequence). CDR3 sequence reads: CASSTLDRGYGYTF.

V and J are TRBV29-1 and TRBJ2-3; the D call of TRBD1 rests on TCRdb alone, since no DNA is present to check it. The CDR3 runs 13 residues. From germline, CDR1 is SQVTM and CDR2 ANQGSEA. The CDR3: CSVGDRAADTQYF.

This rearrangement joins TRBV29-1 to TRBJ2-7; as DNA is missing, the TRBD1 call by TCRdb cannot be tested. This CDR3 has 13 residues. Germline values: CDR1 SQVTM, CDR2 ANQGSEA. The chain's CDR3 is CSVGEGHTYEQYF.

This chain joins TRBV29-1 and TRBJ2-7; the TCRdb call, TRBD1, lacks DNA for checking. CDR3 length equals 14 residues. The germline V gene has CDR1 SQVTM and CDR2 ANQGSEA. Here the CDR3 reads CSVVSAQFSYEQYF.

The chain couples TRBV7-2 to TRBJ1-3; TCRdb reports TRBD1, a call that lacks DNA to check it against. The CDR3 consists of 17 residues. CDR1 SGHTA and CDR2 FQGNSA come from the germline V gene. The CDR3 loop is CASSLVGRTASGNTIYF.

This chain joins TRBV7-9 and TRBJ1-5. Germline V CDR1 and CDR2: SEHNR, FQNEAQ (reference sequence). CDR3 size: 13 residues. The CDR3 loop reads CASSLEGRQPQHF.

The gene calls are TRBV5-4 and TRBJ2-2; TCRdb's D call of TRBD2 is untestable without DNA. The germline V gene has CDR1 SGHNT and CDR2 YYREEE (reference sequence). The CDR3 covers 14 residues. This chain's CDR3 is CASSFRDYTGELFF.

The rearrangement uses TRBV29-1 and TRBJ2-1. CDR1 SQVTM and CDR2 ANQGSEA come from the germline V gene. This CDR3 is 13 amino acids long. The CDR3 spells CSVTSDSYNEQFF.

The gene calls are TRBV20-1 and TRBJ2-7; TCRdb indicates TRBD2, and absent DNA this call remains unverified. Germline CDR1 is DFQATT and CDR2 is SNEGSKA (reference sequence). The length of the CDR3 is 15 residues. CDR3 region: CSARVGPSVGYEQYF.

V and J are TRBV23-1 and TRBJ2-2; TCRdb gives TRBD1 as the D gene, but with no DNA this cannot be confirmed. TRBV23-1 is an ORF, with its function uncertain. This CDR3 is built from 17 residues. The CDR3 region is CASGCLGQRLRTGELFF.